Below are 13 T cell receptor beta chains sequenced from a single sample in a study of CD4 and CD8 cells across lung adenocarcinoma regions. TCRdb re-derived calls from the PCR reads in MiXCR, one entry per CDR3 protein. The sample comprises some 3,900 distinct CDR3 sequences, about half of which are singletons, and 15% to 20% rests with the top ten. What was sequenced was CD4+ T cells from the center of a lung tumor. These receptors were collected from a female donor with lung adenocarcinoma. The CD4 and CD8 labels of this study may be unreliable.

This clonotype turned up a few times. The chain couples TRBV18 to TRBJ2-3, with 8 nucleotides matching TRBD2. CDR1 KGHSH and CDR2 LQKENI come from the germline V gene. V was pared by 6 bases and J by 6 bases, with 11 bases of the junction left unmatched. The CDR3 runs to 15 residues. The CDR3 here is CASSELPAGADTQYF. For the CDR3, the DNA is TGTGCCAGCTCCGAATTACCAGCGGGAGCGGATACGCAGTATTTT. Filled out from reference TRBV18 and TRBJ2-3, the complete variable domain reads NAGVMQNPRHLVRRRGQEARLRCSPMKGHSHVYWYRQLPEEGLKFMVYLQKENIIDESGMPKERFSAEFPKEGPSILRIQQVVRGDSAAYFCASSELPAGADTQYFGPGTRLTVL.

This clonotype has only one observation. The rearrangement uses TRBV10-3 and TRBJ2-3; tentative D call: TRBD2 (5 bases). The assigned J gene may be wrong: the sequence end matches TRBJ2-7 better. Germline V gene lookup returns CDR1 ENHRY and CDR2 SYGVKD. There are 14 residues in the CDR3. CDR3 in amino acids: CATRRLGDTNTQYF. The CDR3 DNA is TGTGCCACCCGACGACTGGGAGACACAAATACGCAGTACTTC.

V and J are TRBV27 and TRBJ2-1; either TRBD1 or TRBD2 may fit D (5 bases each). Gene TRBJ2-5 matches the end of the DNA better, so the J call may be wrong. This CDR3 comprises 13 residues. Looked up from germline, CDR1 is MNHEY and CDR2 is SMNVEV (reference sequence). The CDR3 coding sequence is TGTGCCAGCAGTTTAGGGTCAGGGAGGACCCAGTACTTC. Its translation: CASSLGSGRTQYF.

The chain is built from TRBV6-5 and TRBJ2-4; 9 bases are shared with TRBD1. Germline CDR1 reads MNHEY; CDR2 reads SVGAGI. The CDR3 runs 14 residues. Trimming cost V 4 bases and J 13 bases; bases outside gene matches: 11. The CDR3 DNA follows: TGTGCCAGCAGTTCGGGGACAGGGTTCGGCACCCAGTACTTC. This codes for CASSSGTGFGTQYF.

This clonotype is categorized as large. The rearrangement links TRBV10-1 to TRBJ2-3; D gene ambiguous. CDR1 is WNHNN, CDR2 SYGVQD, per germline (reference sequence). Trimming took off 6 bases at V and 0 bases at J, with 4 bases between the two ends. CDR3 size: 12 residues. The CDR3 nucleotides are TGCGCCAGCAGGGGTAGCACAGATACGCAGTATTTT. Protein sequence: CASRGSTDTQYF.

The J gene is TRBJ2-1, the V gene TRBV14, with no clear D. The end of the DNA aligns better with TRBJ2-7, so the J call may be wrong. The CDR3 is 13 amino acids. Germline V gene sequence: CDR1 SGHDN, CDR2 FVKESK. As DNA, the CDR3 is TGTGCCAGCAGCCCGGCGACGTTTGGCGAGCAGTACTTC. Translating it yields CASSPATFGEQYF.

Comment on this clonotype: An end of the junction differs from the germline gene, which may be a read error. CDR3 bases: TGTGCCTGCAGGGGGCGACTAGCCGGAGGCAAAGAGACCCAGTACTTC. Translating gives CACRGRLAGGKETQYF. The chain is built from TRBV27 and TRBJ2-5, with a tentative D call TRBD1 (8 bases). The length of the CDR3 is 16 residues. CDR1 and CDR2 from the germline V gene are MNHEY and SMNVEV (reference sequence).

The sample holds a few counts of this clonotype. V and J are TRBV10-2 and TRBJ2-4, with D hard to call. The J call is in doubt because the DNA end fits TRBJ2-7 better. This CDR3 region has 13 residues. Germline CDR1 WSHSY, CDR2 SAAADI. CDR3 nucleotides: TGCGCCAGCAGTGAAACACCTCCCCCCGAGCAGTACTTC. Amino acids: CASSETPPPEQYF.

By proportion, this clonotype is medium-sized. This may come from a read error, since a much larger clone is one base off. DNA for the CDR3: TGTGCCAGCAGCGAGCCTTCGGGGGAGGGAGAAGAGACCCAGTTCTTC. Translation: CASSEPSGEGEETQFF. The rearrangement joins TRBV6-1 to TRBJ2-1; 7 bases agree with TRBD2. This CDR3 contains 16 residues. Looked up from germline, CDR1 is MNHNS and CDR2 is SASEGT. The V gene end was trimmed by 6 bases and the J gene end by 13 bases; junction bases not matched to a gene: 21.

By its share, this clonotype is medium-sized. The chain has TRBV4-1 and TRBJ1-6; no reliable D call. The germline V gene has CDR1 MGHRA and CDR2 YSYEKL. Trimming cost V 2 bases and J 0 bases, with 8 bases left between them. The CDR3 runs 16 residues. The CDR3, as DNA: TGCGCCAGCAGCCAACACACGAGCTCCTATAATTCACCCCTCCACTTT. It specifies CASSQHTSSYNSPLHF.

V and J are TRBV10-1 and TRBJ2-1; the D gene is possibly TRBD2 (5 bases). Looked up from germline, CDR1 is WNHNN and CDR2 is SYGVQD (reference sequence). V lost 6 bases and J lost 7, with 25 bases in between. This CDR3 comprises 17 residues. CDR3 sequence (DNA): TGCGCCAGCAGCGATCCCCACGGCACGGAGGCCCTGAATGAGCAGTTCTTC. Protein product: CASSDPHGTEALNEQFF.

The V and J genes are TRBV6-1 and TRBJ1-1; TRBD1 aligns across 10 bases. CDR1 is MNHNS and CDR2 is SASEGT in the germline V gene. V shed 5 bases and J 9 bases; nucleotides not matched to a gene: 12. This CDR3 is built from 15 residues. CDR3 amino acids: CASSPRGQGNEKAFF. DNA of the CDR3: TGTGCCAGCAGTCCGAGGGGACAGGGGAATGAGAAAGCTTTCTTT.

This clonotype counts as medium-sized. The chain joins TRBV6-5 to TRBJ2-5, with D tentatively TRBD1 (6 bases). Germline V CDR1 and CDR2: MNHEY, SVGAGI. The CDR3 has 13 residues. The germline V and J ends were trimmed by 2 bases and 5 bases, with 9 bases remaining between them. The CDR3 nucleotides read TGTGCCAGCAGTTACGGGGGCTGGGAGACCCAGTACTTC. The encoded protein is CASSYGGWETQYF.